The T cell receptor (beta chain) described here comes from a study of radiotherapy plus CTLA-4 blockade in lung cancer. Trimming took 5 bases from V and 6 from J; bases not matched to a gene: 5. The CDR3 consists of 15 residues. The germline V gene encodes CDR1 PRHDT and CDR2 FYEKMQ (reference sequence). TCRdb's copy holds only in-frame clones and misses some; the assay was immunoSEQ multiplex PCR. The sample includes approximately 60,000 clones, roughly four fifths of them seen just once. The chain links TRBV13 to TRBJ2-1, with TRBD2 identical over 12 bases. The starting material was peripheral blood, obtained from a patient treated with radiotherapy plus ipilimumab. The receptor was isolated from a human donor with non-small cell lung cancer whose response to radiotherapy plus ipilimumab could not be evaluated. Here the CDR3 DNA reads TGTGCCAGCAGCCCCGGACTAGCGGGGCCCAATGAGCAGTTCTTC. Amino acid sequence: CASSPGLAGPNEQFF.